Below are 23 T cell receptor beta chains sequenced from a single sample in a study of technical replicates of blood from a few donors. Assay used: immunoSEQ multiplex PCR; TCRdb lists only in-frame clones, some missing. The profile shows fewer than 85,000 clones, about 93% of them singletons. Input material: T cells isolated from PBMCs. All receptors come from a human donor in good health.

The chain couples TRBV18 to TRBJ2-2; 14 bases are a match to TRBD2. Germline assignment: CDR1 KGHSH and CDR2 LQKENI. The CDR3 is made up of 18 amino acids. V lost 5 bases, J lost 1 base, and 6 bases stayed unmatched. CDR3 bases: TGTGCCAGCTCAACGACTAGCGGGGGGGCGAGGAACACCGGGGAGCTGTTTTTT. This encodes CASSTTSGGARNTGELFF.

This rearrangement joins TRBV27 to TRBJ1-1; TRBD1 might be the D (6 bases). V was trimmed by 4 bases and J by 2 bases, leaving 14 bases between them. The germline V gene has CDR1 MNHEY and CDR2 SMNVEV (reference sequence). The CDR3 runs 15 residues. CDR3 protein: CASSYDRSRNTEAFF. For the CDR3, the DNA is TGTGCCAGCAGTTACGACAGGTCGCGTAACACTGAAGCTTTCTTT.

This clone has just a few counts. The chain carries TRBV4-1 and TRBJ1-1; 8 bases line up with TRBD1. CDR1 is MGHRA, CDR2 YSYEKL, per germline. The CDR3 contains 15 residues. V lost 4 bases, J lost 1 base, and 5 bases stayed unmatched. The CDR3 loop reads CASSPPTGANTEAFF. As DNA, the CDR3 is TGCGCCAGCAGCCCCCCGACAGGGGCGAACACTGAAGCTTTCTTT.

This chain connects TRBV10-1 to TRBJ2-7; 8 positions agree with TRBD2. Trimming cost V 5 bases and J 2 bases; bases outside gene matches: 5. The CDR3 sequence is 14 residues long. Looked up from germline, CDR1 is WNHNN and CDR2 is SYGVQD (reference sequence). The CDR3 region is CASSLAGKTYEQYF. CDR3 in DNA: TGCGCCAGCAGTTTAGCGGGAAAAACCTACGAGCAGTACTTC.

CDR3 region: CASRPRPTSTDTQYF. The CDR3, as DNA: TGTGCCAGCAGACCGCGGCCAACTAGCACAGATACGCAGTATTTT. V gene TRBV7-2 combines with J gene TRBJ2-3; D is ambiguous. Deletions cut 6 bases from V and 0 bases from J, with 13 bases between. The CDR3 length is 15 residues. Germline values: CDR1 SGHTA, CDR2 FQGNSA.

Here the CDR3 DNA reads TGTGCCACCAGCAGAGGCGACAGTAATGAAAAACTGTTTTTT. Translation: CATSRGDSNEKLFF. The genes are TRBV15 and TRBJ1-4; tentative D call: TRBD1 (5 bases). The CDR3 contains 14 residues. Germline V gene lookup returns CDR1 LNHNV and CDR2 YYDKDF (reference sequence). V gave up 1 base and J gave up 4 bases, with 7 bases separating them.

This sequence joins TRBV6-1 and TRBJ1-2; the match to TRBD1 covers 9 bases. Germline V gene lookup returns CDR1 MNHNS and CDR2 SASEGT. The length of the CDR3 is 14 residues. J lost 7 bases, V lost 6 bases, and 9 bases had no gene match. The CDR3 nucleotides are TGTGCCAGCAGCAGAAAACAGGGGGCCGGTGGCTACACCTTC. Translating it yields CASSRKQGAGGYTF.

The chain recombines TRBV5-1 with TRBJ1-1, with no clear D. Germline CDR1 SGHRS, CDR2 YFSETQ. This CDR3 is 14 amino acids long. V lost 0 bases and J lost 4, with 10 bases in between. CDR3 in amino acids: CASSLGGGGTEAFF. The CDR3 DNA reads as TGCGCCAGCAGCTTGGGCGGCGGAGGCACTGAAGCTTTCTTT.

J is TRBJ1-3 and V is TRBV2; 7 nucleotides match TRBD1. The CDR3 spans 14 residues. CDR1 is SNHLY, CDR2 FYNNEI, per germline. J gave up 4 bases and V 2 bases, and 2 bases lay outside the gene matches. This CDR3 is CASSEQGDGNTIYF. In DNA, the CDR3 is TGTGCCAGCAGTGAACAGGGGGACGGAAACACCATATATTTT.

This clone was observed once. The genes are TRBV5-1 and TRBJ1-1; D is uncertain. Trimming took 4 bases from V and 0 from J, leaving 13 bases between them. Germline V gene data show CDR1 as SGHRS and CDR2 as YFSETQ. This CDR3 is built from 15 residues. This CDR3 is CASSISSVLNTEAFF. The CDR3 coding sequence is TGCGCCAGCAGCATATCGTCTGTCTTGAACACTGAAGCTTTCTTT.

The CDR3 protein is CASSEVRVNYGYTF. The DNA for the CDR3 is TGTGCCAGCAGTGAAGTCCGAGTTAACTATGGCTACACCTTC. This chain joins TRBV6-1 and TRBJ1-2, with unresolved D. Germline V CDR1 and CDR2: MNHNS, SASEGT. The CDR3 is made up of 14 amino acids. V was trimmed by 1 base and J by 1 base, leaving 7 bases between them.

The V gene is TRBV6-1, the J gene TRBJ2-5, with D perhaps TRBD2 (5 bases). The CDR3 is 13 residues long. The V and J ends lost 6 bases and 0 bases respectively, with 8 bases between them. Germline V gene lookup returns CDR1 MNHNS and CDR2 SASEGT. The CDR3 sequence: CASRTINQETQYF. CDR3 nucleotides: TGTGCCAGCAGGACTATCAACCAAGAGACCCAGTACTTC.

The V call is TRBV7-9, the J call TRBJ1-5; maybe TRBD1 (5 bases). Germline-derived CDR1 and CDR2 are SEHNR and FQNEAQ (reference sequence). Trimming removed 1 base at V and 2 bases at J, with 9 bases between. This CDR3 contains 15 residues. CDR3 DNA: TGTGCCAGCAGCTTAGTAGGAGGGGGCAATCAGCCCCAGCATTTT. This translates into CASSLVGGGNQPQHF.

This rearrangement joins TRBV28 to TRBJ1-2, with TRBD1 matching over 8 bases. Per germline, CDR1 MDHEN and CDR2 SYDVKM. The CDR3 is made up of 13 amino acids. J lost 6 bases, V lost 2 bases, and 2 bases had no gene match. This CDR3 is CASSLGQGHGYTF. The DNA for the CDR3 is TGTGCCAGCAGTTTAGGACAGGGCCATGGCTACACCTTC.

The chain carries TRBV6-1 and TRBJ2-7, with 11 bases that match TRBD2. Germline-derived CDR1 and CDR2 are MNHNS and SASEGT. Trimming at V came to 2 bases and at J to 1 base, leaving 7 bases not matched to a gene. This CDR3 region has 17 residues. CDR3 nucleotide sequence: TGTGCCAGCAGTGAAAATTTAGGGACTAGCGGTTCCTACGAGCAGTACTTC. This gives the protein CASSENLGTSGSYEQYF.

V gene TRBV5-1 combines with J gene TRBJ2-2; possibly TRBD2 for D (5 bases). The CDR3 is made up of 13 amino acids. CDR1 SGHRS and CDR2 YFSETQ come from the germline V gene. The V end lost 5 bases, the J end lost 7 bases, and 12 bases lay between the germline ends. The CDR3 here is CASSPGEGGELFF. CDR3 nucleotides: TGCGCCAGCAGTCCCGGGGAAGGCGGGGAGCTGTTTTTT.

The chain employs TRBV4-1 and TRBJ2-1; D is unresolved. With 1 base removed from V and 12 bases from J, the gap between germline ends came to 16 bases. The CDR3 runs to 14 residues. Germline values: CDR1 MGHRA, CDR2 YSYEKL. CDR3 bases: TGCGCCAGCAGCCAAGGTCTGCGAGAGCGAGGGCAGTTCTTC. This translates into CASSQGLRERGQFF.

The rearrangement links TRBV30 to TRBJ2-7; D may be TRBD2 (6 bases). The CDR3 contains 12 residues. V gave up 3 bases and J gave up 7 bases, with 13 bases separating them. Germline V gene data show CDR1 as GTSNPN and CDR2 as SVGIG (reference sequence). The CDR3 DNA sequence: TGTGCCTGGAGCGGGGGACTGGGGGAGCAGTACTTC. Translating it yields CAWSGGLGEQYF.

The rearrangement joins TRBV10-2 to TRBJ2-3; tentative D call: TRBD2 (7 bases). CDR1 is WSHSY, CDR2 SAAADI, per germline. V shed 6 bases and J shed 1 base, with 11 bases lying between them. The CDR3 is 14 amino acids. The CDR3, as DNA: TGCGCCAGCAGACAAGGGGGGGGCACAGATACGCAGTATTTT. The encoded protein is CASRQGGGTDTQYF.

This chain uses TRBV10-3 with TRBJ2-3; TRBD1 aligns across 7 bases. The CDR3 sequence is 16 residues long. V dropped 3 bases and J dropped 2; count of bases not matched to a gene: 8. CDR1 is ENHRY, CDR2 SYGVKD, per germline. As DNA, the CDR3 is TGTGCCATCAGTGACTCGACAGGGAACCCCACAGATACGCAGTATTTT. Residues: CAISDSTGNPTDTQYF.

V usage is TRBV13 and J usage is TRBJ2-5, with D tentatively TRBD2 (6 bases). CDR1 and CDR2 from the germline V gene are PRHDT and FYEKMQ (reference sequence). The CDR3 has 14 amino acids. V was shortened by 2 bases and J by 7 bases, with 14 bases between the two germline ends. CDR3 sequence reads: CASSLTLALGTQYF. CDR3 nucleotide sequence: TGTGCCAGCAGCTTAACTCTAGCGTTAGGGACCCAGTACTTC.

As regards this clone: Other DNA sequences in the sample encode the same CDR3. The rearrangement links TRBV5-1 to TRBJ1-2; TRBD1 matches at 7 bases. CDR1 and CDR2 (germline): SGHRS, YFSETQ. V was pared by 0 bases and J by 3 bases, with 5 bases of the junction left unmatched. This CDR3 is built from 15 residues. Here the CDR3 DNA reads TGCGCCAGCAGCTTGGGACAGGGCAGAGACTATGGCTACACCTTC. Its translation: CASSLGQGRDYGYTF.

This chain's CDR3 is CASSLASGEYNEQFF. DNA for the CDR3: TGTGCCAGCAGCTTAGCTAGCGGGGAGTACAATGAGCAGTTCTTC. The chain employs TRBV7-8 and TRBJ2-1; 8 bases map to TRBD2. Germline loops: CDR1 SGHVS, CDR2 FQNEAQ. The length of the CDR3 is 15 residues. The V gene end was trimmed by 0 bases and the J gene end by 4 bases; junction bases not matched to a gene: 2.